Sequencing of this T cell receptor beta chain was carried out in a study of resident and recirculating memory T cells in vitiligo. Germline V gene sequence: CDR1 SGHTA, CDR2 FQGTGA. After removal of 1 base from V and 6 bases from J, the junction contained 0 bases not matched to a gene. This CDR3 is 13 amino acids long. In the case of this clone: The antigen remains unidentified.

Study-wide results and caveats: No single dominant TCR clone appeared; lesion clonality varied. TCR sequences were not conserved across biopsy sites or patients.

Measured with immunoSEQ multiplex PCR; TCRdb has only the in-frame clones, and not every one. The sample shows 75,000 to 85,000 clones, approximately 90% of them seen only once. The clonotype comes from a male donor with vitiligo. The rearrangement links TRBV7-3 to TRBJ2-4, with 7 bases aligning to TRBD1. The sample comprised blood. CDR3: CASSLNRGNIQYF. The CDR3 DNA follows: TGTGCCAGCAGCTTAAACAGGGGAAACATTCAGTACTTC.